A single sample gave rise to the 30 T cell receptor beta chains below, sequenced in a study of blood T cell repertoires in COVID-19. This table comes from immunoSEQ multiplex PCR, and its TCRdb copy is limited to in-frame clones, with some not included. Here the sample spans about 670,000 clones, 90% being singletons. Material for sequencing was peripheral blood. The receptors come from a woman younger than 30 with acute or convalescent COVID-19.

The V call is TRBV2, the J call TRBJ1-3, with unresolved D. The CDR3 spans 14 residues. CDR1 and CDR2 from the germline V gene are SNHLY and FYNNEI. The V and J ends lost 4 bases and 0 bases respectively, with 7 bases between them. The CDR3 region is CASSATVSGNTIYF. DNA for the CDR3: TGTGCCAGCAGTGCAACAGTCTCTGGAAACACCATATATTTT.

V and J are TRBV4-2 and TRBJ2-1, with 9 bases aligning to TRBD2. Germline CDR1 is LGHNA and CDR2 is YNFKEQ. Trimming cost V 1 base and J 7 bases; bases outside gene matches: 5. This CDR3 spans 15 amino acids. The chain's CDR3 is CASSQVASGVNEQFF. DNA of the CDR3: TGTGCCAGCAGCCAAGTTGCTAGCGGGGTAAATGAGCAGTTCTTC.

The chain joins TRBV19 to TRBJ1-1; 8 nucleotides match TRBD1. Germline CDR1 is LNHDA and CDR2 is SQIVND (reference sequence). Trimming at V came to 3 bases and at J to 5 bases, leaving 5 bases not matched to a gene. The CDR3 runs 14 residues. DNA of the CDR3: TGTGCCAGTAGTATTACAGGGGGGAGGACTGAAGCTTTCTTT. Amino acids: CASSITGGRTEAFF.

The CDR3, as DNA: TGTGCCAGTAGTGTCACTGACCGGGGCTCTGGAAACACCATATATTTT. It yields the protein CASSVTDRGSGNTIYF. This chain joins TRBV19 and TRBJ1-3, with D hard to call. V dropped 5 bases and J dropped 0 bases, with 14 bases sitting between them. The CDR3 sequence is 16 residues long. Looked up from germline, CDR1 is LNHDA and CDR2 is SQIVND (reference sequence).

This clone was recorded once. The gene calls are TRBV7-2 and TRBJ1-1; D is possibly TRBD1 (5 bases). This CDR3 has 14 amino acids. CDR1 is SGHTA and CDR2 is FQGNSA in the germline V gene. The V gene lost 5 bases and the J gene lost 1 base, with 11 bases spanning the gap. CDR3 in amino acids: CASSRGGENTEAFF. In DNA form, the CDR3 reads TGTGCCAGCAGCCGGGGGGGAGAGAACACTGAAGCTTTCTTT.

The V gene is TRBV11-2, the J gene TRBJ1-2, with 11 bases that match TRBD1. This CDR3 spans 13 amino acids. V lost 5 bases and J lost 7; bases outside the gene matches: 3. Germline CDR1 SGHAT, CDR2 FQNNGV. This chain's CDR3 is CASSRGTGGGYTF. CDR3 nucleotide sequence: TGTGCCAGCAGCCGCGGGACAGGGGGTGGCTACACCTTC.

This chain uses TRBV2 with TRBJ2-2; the D gene is possibly TRBD1 (5 bases). This CDR3 has 15 amino acids. Germline CDR1 reads SNHLY; CDR2 reads FYNNEI. V shed 3 bases and J shed 8 bases, with 16 bases lying between them. The CDR3 is CASSDGQGLKGELFF. The CDR3 DNA follows: TGTGCCAGCAGTGATGGCCAGGGCTTGAAAGGGGAGCTGTTTTTT.

This CDR3 is CASSPGDRANGELFF. DNA for the CDR3: TGCGCCAGCAGCCCCGGGGACAGGGCTAACGGGGAGCTGTTTTTT. The rearrangement joins TRBV4-3 to TRBJ2-2, with 9 nucleotides matching TRBD1. V gave up 4 bases and J gave up 7 bases; unmatched junction bases: 7. Germline loops: CDR1 LGHNA, CDR2 YSLEER. This CDR3 contains 15 residues.

This chain links TRBV19 with TRBJ2-2, with 8 bases fitting TRBD2. Trimming removed 9 bases from V and 6 bases from J; junction bases left unmatched: 9. The CDR3 consists of 14 residues. Germline loops: CDR1 LNHDA, CDR2 SQIVND (reference sequence). The CDR3 spells CASRGTREAGELFF. The CDR3 nucleotides are TGTGCCAGCCGCGGGACTAGAGAGGCCGGGGAGCTGTTTTTT. Filled out from reference TRBV19 and TRBJ2-2, the complete variable domain reads DGGITQSPKYLFRKEGQNVTLSCEQNLNHDAMYWYRQDPGQGLRLIYYSQIVNDFQKGDIAEGYSVSREKKESFPLTVTSAQKNPTAFYLCASRGTREAGELFFGEGSRLTVL.

V gene TRBV30 combines with J gene TRBJ1-2; D remains ambiguous. Trimming took 0 bases from V and 9 from J, leaving 17 bases between them. The CDR3 covers 14 residues. Germline lookup yields CDR1 GTSNPN and CDR2 SVGIG (reference sequence). CDR3 amino acids: CAWSVKVTAGSYTF. In DNA form, the CDR3 reads TGTGCCTGGAGTGTTAAGGTGACTGCCGGCAGCTACACCTTC.

This clone has a single count. The V call is TRBV11-2, the J call TRBJ2-7; 8 positions match TRBD2. V lost 3 bases to trimming and J lost 0 bases; unmatched junction nucleotides: 4. The CDR3 has 15 amino acids. Germline lookup yields CDR1 SGHAT and CDR2 FQNNGV. The CDR3 here is CASSFRGGPSYEQYF. The CDR3, as DNA: TGTGCCAGCAGCTTTCGGGGGGGGCCCTCCTACGAGCAGTACTTC.

V is TRBV6-5 and J is TRBJ1-6; D is undetermined. V gave up 7 bases and J gave up 0 bases, with 7 bases separating them. Per the germline V gene, CDR1 is MNHEY and CDR2 is SVGAGI. This CDR3 has 14 amino acids. The CDR3 loop is CASTPSSYNSPLHF. The CDR3 DNA follows: TGTGCCAGCACTCCTAGCTCCTATAATTCACCCCTCCACTTT.

The V gene is TRBV12-5, the J gene TRBJ2-2; 8 bases line up with TRBD1. CDR3 length: 14 residues. Germline V CDR1 and CDR2: LGHNT, FRNRAP. V gave up 6 bases and J gave up 5 bases; unmatched junction bases: 5. CDR3 bases: TGTGCTAGTGGCACGGACAGGGTAACCGGGGAGCTGTTTTTT. Protein: CASGTDRVTGELFF.

With regard to this clone: Other DNA sequences in this sample translate to the same CDR3. CDR3 DNA: TGTGCCAGCAGCTTAGGACAAGCGAACACTGAAGCTTTCTTT. It codes for CASSLGQANTEAFF. The rearrangement joins TRBV7-9 to TRBJ1-1; no reliable D call. The CDR3 consists of 14 residues. Looked up from germline, CDR1 is SEHNR and CDR2 is FQNEAQ (reference sequence). V gave up 1 base and J gave up 1 base, with 7 bases separating them.

In the case of this clone: Other DNA sequences in this sample translate to the same CDR3. Here the CDR3 DNA reads TGTGCCAGCAGTGATGGGACTAGCGGGGGCACAGATACGCAGTATTTT. Translated: CASSDGTSGGTDTQYF. The chain combines TRBV6-4 with TRBJ2-3, with 13 bases aligning to TRBD2. With 3 bases clipped from V and 1 base from J, the junction kept 1 base outside the gene matches. Germline loops: CDR1 MRHNA, CDR2 SNTAGT. The CDR3 is 16 amino acids.

Note on this clone: At one of its ends the junction is not consistent with the germline gene, which may arise from a read error. In nucleotides, the CDR3 is TGCACCGTTGGGGGGACAGGGGGCGATGGAAACACCATATATTTT. It specifies CTVGGTGGDGNTIYF. The V gene is TRBV29-1, the J gene TRBJ1-3, with 12 positions matching TRBD1. There are 15 residues in the CDR3. CDR1 SQVTM and CDR2 ANQGSEA come from the germline V gene. Full variable domain (missing parts from reference TRBV29-1 and TRBJ1-3): SAVISQKPSRDICQRGTSLTIQCQVDSQVTMMFWYRQQPGQSLTLIATANQGSEATYESGFVIDKFPISRPNLTFSTLTVSNMSPEDSSIYLCTVGGTGGDGNTIYFGEGSWLTVV.

For this clone: Additional DNA sequences in this sample encode the identical CDR3. This chain joins TRBV12-3 or TRBV12-4 and TRBJ2-7, with 8 bases matching TRBD1. This CDR3 has 13 amino acids. The ends lost 4 bases at V and 4 bases at J; junction bases unmatched: 3. CDR3 coding DNA: TGTGCCAGCAGTTACGACAGGGGTTACGAGCAGTACTTC. It is translated as CASSYDRGYEQYF.

The chain carries TRBV19 and TRBJ1-2; TRBD1 is a possible D gene (5 bases). CDR3 length: 11 amino acids. The ends were cut back, 7 bases at V and 8 bases at J, with 11 bases in the middle. Germline CDR1 is LNHDA and CDR2 is SQIVND (reference sequence). For the CDR3, the DNA is TGTGCCAGTACCTGGTGGGGCGGCTACACCTTC. The encoded protein is CASTWWGGYTF.

The genes are TRBV3-1 (or the pseudogene TRBV3-2) and TRBJ1-6, with TRBD1 matching over 8 bases. This CDR3 contains 11 residues. CDR1 is LGHDT and CDR2 is YNNKEL in the germline V gene (reference sequence). Trimming at V came to 4 bases and at J to 14 bases, leaving 1 base not matched to a gene. The CDR3 nucleotides read TGTGCCAGCAGCCCAGGGGGCACCCTCCACTTT. Its translation is CASSPGGTLHF.

The chain carries TRBV4-1 and TRBJ1-2, with 7 bases that match TRBD1. CDR1 is MGHRA and CDR2 is YSYEKL in the germline V gene. Trimming removed 3 bases from V and 4 bases from J; junction bases left unmatched: 17. The CDR3 runs to 18 residues. The CDR3 region has the DNA TGCGCCAGCAGCCAGGGGACCAGTCGGACCCAGGGGGGCTATGGCTACACCTTC. This codes for CASSQGTSRTQGGYGYTF.

The CDR3 DNA is TGTGCTAGTGGTTCCCCCGTTTCAGGGGCCTCCTACAATGAGCAGTTCTTC. Its translation: CASGSPVSGASYNEQFF. This chain connects TRBV12-5 to TRBJ2-1; tentative D call: TRBD1 (6 bases). Germline CDR1 and CDR2: LGHNT and FRNRAP. CDR3 length equals 17 residues. V lost 4 bases to trimming and J lost 0 bases, with 16 bases between them.

This clone appeared a few times. The chain combines TRBV9 with TRBJ1-3; D remains ambiguous. V shed 2 bases and J shed 2 bases, with 5 bases lying between them. The CDR3 has 13 amino acids. Germline V lookup: CDR1 SGDLS, CDR2 YYNGEE. As DNA, the CDR3 is TGTGCCAGCAGCGTTTCTCCTGGAAACACCATATATTTT. It specifies CASSVSPGNTIYF. The variable domain in full, completed from reference TRBV9 and TRBJ1-3, reads DSGVTQTPKHLITATGQRVTLRCSPRSGDLSVYWYQQSLDQGLQFLIQYYNGEERAKGNILERFSAQQFPDLHSELNLSSLELGDSALYFCASSVSPGNTIYFGEGSWLTVV.

The CDR3 bases are TGTGCTAGTGGTTCCCCCGGGACACTCTATAGCAATCAGCCCCAGCATTTT. It codes for CASGSPGTLYSNQPQHF. This chain uses TRBV12-5 with TRBJ1-5; a possible D gene is TRBD1 (6 bases). CDR1 and CDR2 from the germline V gene are LGHNT and FRNRAP. Trimming removed 4 bases from V and 0 bases from J, with 16 bases in between. There are 17 residues in the CDR3.

This clone appeared a single time. The chain is built from TRBV12-3 or TRBV12-4 and TRBJ1-2; weak D call: TRBD1 (5 bases). Trimming removed 3 bases at V and 7 bases at J, with 12 bases between. The length of the CDR3 is 13 residues. The CDR3 reads CASSFGRGGGYTF. The CDR3 region has the DNA TGTGCCAGCAGTTTTGGGAGGGGTGGTGGCTACACCTTC.

This clone was seen only a few times. The chain joins TRBV24-1 to TRBJ2-1, with D tentatively TRBD1 (6 bases). CDR3 length: 16 residues. Germline CDR1 is KGHDR and CDR2 is SFDVKD. V lost 2 bases and J lost 9, with 19 bases in between. The chain's CDR3 is CATSDSPAQGFGEQFF. In nucleotides, the CDR3 is TGTGCCACCAGTGATTCCCCAGCCCAGGGGTTTGGTGAGCAGTTCTTC.

The J gene is TRBJ1-1, the V gene TRBV9, with a tentative D call TRBD1 (5 bases). Germline V CDR1 and CDR2: SGDLS, YYNGEE. The CDR3 length is 15 residues. Trimming removed 4 bases at V and 10 bases at J, with 23 bases between. The CDR3 DNA reads as TGTGCCAGCAGCCCCTCTGGGCAGGGTGAGTATCCAGCTTTCTTT. Protein: CASSPSGQGEYPAFF.

This rearrangement joins TRBV6-2 or TRBV6-3 to TRBJ2-7, with 7 nucleotides matching TRBD2. Germline assignment: CDR1 MNHEY and CDR2 SVGEGT. The CDR3 has 13 residues. The trim removed 5 bases at V and 6 bases at J, leaving 7 bases unmatched. The CDR3 coding sequence is TGTGCCAGCAGTCGGTGGGGGGGAGGCGAGCAGTACTTC. This sequence encodes CASSRWGGGEQYF.

The chain carries TRBV7-2 and TRBJ1-2; TRBD1 agrees at 8 bases. V was clipped by 5 bases and J by 6 bases; unmatched bases: 5. Germline V gives CDR1 SGHTA, CDR2 FQGNSA. This CDR3 is 13 amino acids long. The CDR3 loop reads CASSPRQGNGYTF. The DNA of the CDR3 is TGTGCCAGCAGCCCGAGACAGGGGAATGGCTACACCTTC.

CDR3 in DNA: TGTGCCAGCAGCGATTCAGGAGGGGAGAAAGCTTTCTTT. Protein: CASSDSGGEKAFF. V is TRBV9 and J is TRBJ1-1; possible D gene TRBD1, 5 bases. The CDR3 extends over 13 amino acids. Germline V gene lookup returns CDR1 SGDLS and CDR2 YYNGEE. The ends were cut back, 3 bases at V and 9 bases at J, with 15 bases in the middle.

CDR3 sequence reads: CASSQDPPGPSLATNEKLFF. The CDR3 bases are TGCGCCAGCAGCCAAGACCCTCCAGGGCCAAGTTTAGCAACTAATGAAAAACTGTTTTTT. The chain is built from TRBV4-3 and TRBJ1-4, with D possibly matching TRBD1 (5 bases). The CDR3 runs to 20 residues. From germline, CDR1 is LGHNA and CDR2 YSLEER. Trimming stripped 0 bases from V and 0 bases from J, with 20 bases between.